Each of the 8 T cell receptor beta chains below was sequenced from the same sample in a study of T-cell reconstitution after alpha-beta-depleted transplantation in children. Preparation of the TCRbeta library used unique molecular identifiers. Each CDR3 protein gets one entry after TCRdb re-called the PCR reads with MiXCR. The sample holds just over 200,000 distinct CDR3 sequences; 8.4% are singletons and the top ten take roughly 36%. Sequencing was performed on PBMCs, mostly from graft donor cells, taken 360 days after TCRalphabeta/CD19-depleted stem cell transplant. Source of these receptors: a male patient aged 2-10 years who had a stem cell transplant for acute myeloid leukemia, so the T cells may come from the graft donor.

This clonotype was picked up many times. The genes are TRBV10-3 and TRBJ2-1, with 13 bases that match TRBD2. Losses at the gene ends were 4 bases for V and 4 bases for J; bases not matched to a gene: 1. Per the germline V gene, CDR1 is ENHRY and CDR2 is SYGVKD. The CDR3 has 15 residues. The CDR3 reads CAISGTSGGYNEQFF. Written as DNA, the CDR3 is TGTGCCATCAGTGGGACTAGCGGGGGTTACAATGAGCAGTTCTTC.

V gene TRBV7-9 combines with J gene TRBJ2-2, with D tentatively TRBD1 (6 bases). The V gene's germline CDR1 is SEHNR and CDR2 FQNEAQ (reference sequence). This CDR3 spans 17 amino acids. V dropped 5 bases and J dropped 4 bases, with 20 bases sitting between them. CDR3 protein: CASSTGPRQILTGELFF. In DNA form, the CDR3 reads TGTGCCAGCAGCACAGGGCCCCGCCAAATACTCACCGGGGAGCTGTTTTTT.

The V and J genes are TRBV5-1 and TRBJ2-3; 14 bases match TRBD2. CDR1 is SGHRS, CDR2 YFSETQ, per germline. CDR3 length equals 17 residues. The V segment lost 5 bases and the J segment 6 bases; nucleotides outside the gene matches: 11. CDR3 nucleotides: TGCGCCAGCAGATCAATCGGGACTAGCGGGAGTCCTGATACGCAGTATTTT. As protein: CASRSIGTSGSPDTQYF.

V is TRBV18 and J is TRBJ2-1; the match to TRBD1 covers 8 bases. The germline CDR1 and CDR2 sequences are KGHSH and LQKENI. The CDR3 is 15 residues long. V shed 2 bases, J shed 5 bases, and the junction held 5 bases outside the gene matches. The CDR3 sequence is CASSPFQTGDNEQFF. The CDR3 bases are TGTGCCAGCTCACCATTCCAGACAGGGGACAATGAGCAGTTCTTC. The complete variable domain, with remaining parts taken from reference TRBV18 and TRBJ2-1, reads NAGVMQNPRHLVRRRGQEARLRCSPMKGHSHVYWYRQLPEEGLKFMVYLQKENIIDESGMPKERFSAEFPKEGPSILRIQQVVRGDSAAYFCASSPFQTGDNEQFFGPGTRLTVL.

This clonotype was seen ten or more times. V and J are TRBV12-3 or TRBV12-4 and TRBJ1-1; D is unclear. Deletions cut 2 bases from V and 3 bases from J, with 4 bases between. This CDR3 contains 12 residues. The CDR3 loop is CASSLSYTEAFF. DNA for the CDR3: TGTGCCAGCAGTTTAAGTTACACTGAAGCTTTCTTT.

This clonotype was detected a few times. The J gene is TRBJ2-7, the V gene TRBV6-1; 12 bases align to TRBD2. V gave up 4 bases and J gave up 1 base; unmatched junction bases: 8. In germline, CDR1 is MNHNS, CDR2 SASEGT. The CDR3 is 17 residues long. CDR3 bases: TGTGCCAGCAGTGGACTAGCGGGGGCTTCACTTTCCTACGAGCAGTACGTC. The encoded protein is CASSGLAGASLSYEQYV.

In its sample, this clonotype was seen many times. An end of the junction differs from the germline gene, which may be a read error. The V and J genes are TRBV14 and TRBJ2-5; 7 bases fit TRBD2. Germline V gene lookup returns CDR1 SGHDN and CDR2 FVKESK. The CDR3 has 13 residues. This CDR3 reads CASSQDWGTITHF. The DNA for the CDR3 is TGTGCCAGCAGCCAAGATTGGGGGACTATCACCCATTTC.

The CDR3 DNA reads as TGTGCCAGCAGCAGGTCCTCAGGGAGTGGCTACACCTTC. Translating gives CASSRSSGSGYTF. The V call is TRBV7-3, the J call TRBJ1-2; weak D call: TRBD1 (5 bases). Germline V lookup: CDR1 SGHTA, CDR2 FQGTGA. Trimming left V 5 bases short and J 7 bases short, with 14 bases between. The CDR3 is made up of 13 amino acids. Full variable domain (outside the CDR3, taken from reference TRBV7-3 and TRBJ1-2): GAGVSQTPSNKVTEKGKYVELRCDPISGHTALYWYRQSLGQGPEFLIYFQGTGAADDSGLPNDRFFAVRPEGSVSTLKIQRTERGDSAVYLCASSRSSGSGYTFGSGTRLTVV.